This T cell receptor beta chain derives from a study of cytomegalovirus exposure and HLA in healthy donors. Study results and limitations: The classifier, whose performance was assessed in both the original and validation cohorts, reportedly diagnosed cytomegalovirus status with high specificity and sensitivity. In a later analysis, parvovirus B19, influenza, CMV and Epstein-Barr virus appeared linked to several top co-occurrence clusters. Most observed TCR sequences were rare, whereas some public TCRs were detected in many donors.

The PCR had 60 Vbeta and 13 Jbeta primers. Using immunoSEQ multiplex PCR, the repertoire was profiled, and TCRdb retains in-frame clones only, with some absent. The data show some 250,000 clones, roughly 82% seen once. Points on this clone: Antigen specificity is unknown.

The CDR3 spans 17 residues. Germline V lookup: CDR1 LGHNA, CDR2 YSLEER. V trimming: 3 bases; J trimming: 6 bases; junction bases outside the gene matches: 12. Sequencing was carried out using PBMCs. The sequence was obtained from a middle-aged woman in good health and CMV-seropositive. This chain joins TRBV4-3 and TRBJ2-1, with 9 bases fitting TRBD2. CDR3: CASSQGSSGRGGNEQFF. The CDR3 nucleotides read TGCGCCAGCAGCCAGGGGAGTAGCGGGAGAGGGGGCAATGAGCAGTTCTTC.